This T cell receptor (beta chain) was identified in a study of T cells after yellow fever vaccination. Looked up from germline, CDR1 is MNHNS and CDR2 is SASEGT. The CDR3 spans 14 residues. UMIs were added to TCR cDNA along with a universal primer site when it was made by 5'RACE template switching. TCRdb recomputed calls from the 5' RACE reads with MiXCR, one row per CDR3 protein. This table has about 160,000 distinct CDR3 sequences, 6% to 7.5% appearing once. Study findings and constraints: Most clones from primary vaccination resurfaced after the booster (about 96% CD4, around 91% CD8). FACS-sorted repertoires could contain abundant clonotypes contaminating from the bulk population.

This clonotype was observed a few times. Its specificity is not known. At one end, the junction sequence differs from germline, possibly due to a read error. The V and J genes are TRBV6-1 and TRBJ2-7, with 7 bases identical to TRBD2. Material: CD4+ T cells sorted from PBMCs, obtained 4 to 5 days after the first yellow fever vaccination. This clonotype was sampled from a man aged 18 to 29 who received the YFV17D yellow fever vaccine. The CDR3 loop is CASREAGSSYEQYF. The DNA for the CDR3 is TGTGCCAGCAGGGAAGCGGGGAGCTCCTACGAGCAGTACTTC.